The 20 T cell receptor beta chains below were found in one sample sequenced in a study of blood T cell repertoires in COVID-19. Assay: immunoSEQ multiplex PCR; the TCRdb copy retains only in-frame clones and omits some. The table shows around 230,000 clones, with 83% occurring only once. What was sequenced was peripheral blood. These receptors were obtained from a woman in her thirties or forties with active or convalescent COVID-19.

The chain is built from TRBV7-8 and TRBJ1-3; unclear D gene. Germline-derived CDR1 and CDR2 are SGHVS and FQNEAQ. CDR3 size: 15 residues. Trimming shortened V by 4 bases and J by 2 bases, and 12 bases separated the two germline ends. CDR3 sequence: CASSSRSVAGNTIYF. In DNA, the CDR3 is TGTGCCAGCAGCTCTAGGTCGGTTGCTGGAAACACCATATATTTT.

CDR3 sequence (DNA): TGTGCCAGCAGCTTAGACAGAGACACTGAAGCTTTCTTT. This codes for CASSLDRDTEAFF. The chain recombines TRBV6-5 with TRBJ1-1; D may be TRBD1 (5 bases). V was clipped by 6 bases and J by 3 bases, with 11 bases between them. The CDR3 has 13 residues. Germline-derived CDR1 and CDR2 are MNHEY and SVGAGI.

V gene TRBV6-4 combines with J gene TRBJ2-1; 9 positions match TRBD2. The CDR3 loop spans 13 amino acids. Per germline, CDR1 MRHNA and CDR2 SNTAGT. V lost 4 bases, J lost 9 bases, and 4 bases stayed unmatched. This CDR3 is CASSAGTSSEQFF. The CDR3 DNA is TGTGCCAGCAGTGCGGGGACTAGCAGTGAGCAGTTCTTC.

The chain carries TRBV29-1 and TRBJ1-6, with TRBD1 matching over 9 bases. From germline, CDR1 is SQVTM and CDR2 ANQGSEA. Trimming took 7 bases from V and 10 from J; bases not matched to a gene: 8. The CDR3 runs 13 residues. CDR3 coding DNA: TGCAGCGCCATGACAGGGGGTGAATCACCCCTCCACTTT. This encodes CSAMTGGESPLHF.

The CDR3 loop is CASSPYVAEFTDTQYF. CDR3 DNA sequence: TGTGCCAGCTCACCGTACGTGGCGGAGTTCACAGATACGCAGTATTTT. The chain uses TRBV18 and TRBJ2-3; D call uncertain. CDR1 KGHSH and CDR2 LQKENI come from the germline V gene. The CDR3 is 16 amino acids. V was clipped by 3 bases and J by 2 bases, with 15 bases between them.

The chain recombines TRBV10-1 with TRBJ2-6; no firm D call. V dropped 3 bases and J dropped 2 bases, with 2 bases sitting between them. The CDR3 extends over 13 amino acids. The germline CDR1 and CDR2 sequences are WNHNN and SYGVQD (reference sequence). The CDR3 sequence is CASSDTGANVLTF. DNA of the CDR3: TGCGCCAGCAGTGACACTGGGGCCAACGTCCTGACTTTC.

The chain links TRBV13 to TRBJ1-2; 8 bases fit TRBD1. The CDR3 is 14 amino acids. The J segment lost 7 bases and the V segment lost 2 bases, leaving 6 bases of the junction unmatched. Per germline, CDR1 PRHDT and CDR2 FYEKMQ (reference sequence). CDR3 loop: CASSLNRGSSGYTF. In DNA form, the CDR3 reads TGTGCCAGCAGCTTAAACAGGGGGTCTTCTGGCTACACCTTC.

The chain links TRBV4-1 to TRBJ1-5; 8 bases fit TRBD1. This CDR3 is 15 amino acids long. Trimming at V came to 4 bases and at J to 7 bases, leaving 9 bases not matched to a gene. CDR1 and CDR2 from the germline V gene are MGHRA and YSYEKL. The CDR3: CASSLGQGSVQPQHF. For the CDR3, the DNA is TGCGCCAGCAGCCTCGGACAGGGATCCGTACAGCCCCAGCATTTT.

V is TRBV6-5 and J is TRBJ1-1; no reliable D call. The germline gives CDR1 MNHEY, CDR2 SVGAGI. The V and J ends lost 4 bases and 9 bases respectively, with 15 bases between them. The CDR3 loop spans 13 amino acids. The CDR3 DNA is TGTGCCAGCAGTTCCACGATCGGGGAACAAGCTTTCTTT. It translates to CASSSTIGEQAFF.

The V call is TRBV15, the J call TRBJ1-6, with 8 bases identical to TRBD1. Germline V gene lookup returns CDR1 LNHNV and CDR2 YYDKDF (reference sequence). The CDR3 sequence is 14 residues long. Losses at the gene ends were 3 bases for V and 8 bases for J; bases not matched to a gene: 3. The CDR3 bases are TGTGCCACCAGCAGGACAGGGGCATATTCACCCCTCCACTTT. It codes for CATSRTGAYSPLHF.

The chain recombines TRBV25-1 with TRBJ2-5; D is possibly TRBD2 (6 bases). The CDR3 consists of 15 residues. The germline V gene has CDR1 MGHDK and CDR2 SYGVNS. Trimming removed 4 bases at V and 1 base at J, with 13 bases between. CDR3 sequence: CASSAPGLRQETQYF. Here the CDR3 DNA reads TGTGCCAGCAGTGCCCCGGGACTTCGCCAAGAGACCCAGTACTTC. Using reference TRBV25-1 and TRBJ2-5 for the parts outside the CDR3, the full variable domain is EADIYQTPRYLVIGTGKKITLECSQTMGHDKMYWYQQDPGMELHLIHYSYGVNSTEKGDLSSESTVSRIRTEHFPLTLESARPSHTSQYLCASSAPGLRQETQYFGPGTRLLVL.

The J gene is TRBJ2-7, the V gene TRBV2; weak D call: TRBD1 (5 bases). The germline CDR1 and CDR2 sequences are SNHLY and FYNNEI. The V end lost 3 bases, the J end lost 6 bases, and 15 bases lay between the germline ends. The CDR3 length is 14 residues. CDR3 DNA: TGTGCCAGCAGTGACCGGGTCAGGGCCGCCGAGCAGTACTTC. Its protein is CASSDRVRAAEQYF. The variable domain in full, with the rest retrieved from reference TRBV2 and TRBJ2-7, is EPEVTQTPSHQVTQMGQEVILRCVPISNHLYFYWYRQILGQKVEFLVSFYNNEISEKSEIFDDQFSVERPDGSNFTLKIRSTKLEDSAMYFCASSDRVRAAEQYFGPGTRLTVT.

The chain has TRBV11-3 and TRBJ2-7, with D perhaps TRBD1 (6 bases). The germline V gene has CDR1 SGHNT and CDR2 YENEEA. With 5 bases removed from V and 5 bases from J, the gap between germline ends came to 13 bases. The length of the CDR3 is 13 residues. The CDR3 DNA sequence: TGTGCCAGCAGCCTTCCAAGGGGGAACGAGCAGTACTTC. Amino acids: CASSLPRGNEQYF. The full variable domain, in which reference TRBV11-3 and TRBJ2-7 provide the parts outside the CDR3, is EAGVVQSPRYKIIEKKQPVAFWCNPISGHNTLYWYLQNLGQGPELLIRYENEEAVDDSQLPKDRFSAERLKGVDSTLKIQPAELGDSAVYLCASSLPRGNEQYFGPGTRLTVT.

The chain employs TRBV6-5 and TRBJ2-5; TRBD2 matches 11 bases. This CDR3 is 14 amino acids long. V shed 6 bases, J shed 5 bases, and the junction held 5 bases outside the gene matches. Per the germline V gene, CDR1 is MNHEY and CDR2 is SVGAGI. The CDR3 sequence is CASRLAGGPETQYF. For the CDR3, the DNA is TGTGCCAGCAGGTTAGCGGGAGGGCCGGAGACCCAGTACTTC.

The CDR3 bases are TGTGCCAGCAGGGCGACAGGGGGCGGCTCCAATGAGCAGTTCTTC. This sequence encodes CASRATGGGSNEQFF. This chain links TRBV2 with TRBJ2-1; 10 nucleotides line up with TRBD1. Trimming cost V 6 bases and J 6 bases; bases outside gene matches: 8. Germline V CDR1 and CDR2: SNHLY, FYNNEI. The CDR3 loop spans 15 amino acids. Full variable domain (rest looked up from reference TRBV2 and TRBJ2-1): EPEVTQTPSHQVTQMGQEVILRCVPISNHLYFYWYRQILGQKVEFLVSFYNNEISEKSEIFDDQFSVERPDGSNFTLKIRSTKLEDSAMYFCASRATGGGSNEQFFGPGTRLTVL.

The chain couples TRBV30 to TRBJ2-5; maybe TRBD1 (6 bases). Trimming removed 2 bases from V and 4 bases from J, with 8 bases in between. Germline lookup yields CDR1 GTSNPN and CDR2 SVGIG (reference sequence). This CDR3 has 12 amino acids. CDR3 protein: CAWSLRGETQYF. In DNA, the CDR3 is TGTGCCTGGAGTCTCAGGGGAGAGACCCAGTACTTC.

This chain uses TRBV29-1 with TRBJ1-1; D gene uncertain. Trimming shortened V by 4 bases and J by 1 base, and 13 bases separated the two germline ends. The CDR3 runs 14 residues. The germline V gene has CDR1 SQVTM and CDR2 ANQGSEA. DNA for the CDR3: TGCAGCGTTGTCTTTGAGAACGGGAACACTGAAGCTTTCTTT. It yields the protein CSVVFENGNTEAFF.

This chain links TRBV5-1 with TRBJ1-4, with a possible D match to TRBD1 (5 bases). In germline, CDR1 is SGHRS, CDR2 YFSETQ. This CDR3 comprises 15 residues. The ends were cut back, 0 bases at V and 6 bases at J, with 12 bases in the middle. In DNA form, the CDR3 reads TGCGCCAGCAGCTTGGTGGGGGGGTACTATGAAAAACTGTTTTTT. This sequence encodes CASSLVGGYYEKLFF.

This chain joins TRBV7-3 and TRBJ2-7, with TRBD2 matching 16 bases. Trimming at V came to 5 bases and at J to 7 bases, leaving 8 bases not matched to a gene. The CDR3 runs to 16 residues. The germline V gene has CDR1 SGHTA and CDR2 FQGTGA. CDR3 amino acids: CASSPSGLAGGEEQYF. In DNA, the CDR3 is TGTGCCAGCAGCCCCTCGGGACTAGCGGGAGGGGAGGAGCAGTACTTC. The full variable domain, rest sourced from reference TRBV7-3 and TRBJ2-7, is GAGVSQTPSNKVTEKGKYVELRCDPISGHTALYWYRQSLGQGPEFLIYFQGTGAADDSGLPNDRFFAVRPEGSVSTLKIQRTERGDSAVYLCASSPSGLAGGEEQYFGPGTRLTVT.

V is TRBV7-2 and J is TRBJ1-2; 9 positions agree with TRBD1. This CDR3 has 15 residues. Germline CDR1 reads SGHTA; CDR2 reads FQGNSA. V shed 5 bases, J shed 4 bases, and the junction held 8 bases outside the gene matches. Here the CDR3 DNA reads TGTGCCAGCAGCCCCGACGACAGGGGGGGCTATGGCTACACCTTC. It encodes CASSPDDRGGYGYTF.